The present TCR beta chain was sequenced within a study of prognosis after radiotherapy for stage I lung cancer. Turning to the study itself: Squamous cell carcinoma affected about 7 patients, adenocarcinoma about 13.

Using two-round multiplex PCR, the authors amplified TCR beta CDR3 from genomic DNA. For every TRBV and TRBJ gene, a specific primer was used in first-round PCR. TCRdb fed the multiplex PCR reads into MiXCR, producing one record per CDR3 protein. The sample has under 20,000 distinct CDR3 sequences, 44% seen once. Trimming removed 4 bases from V and 9 bases from J; junction bases left unmatched: 14. Germline lookup yields CDR1 SGHTA and CDR2 FQGNSA. The CDR3 runs 15 residues. The J gene is TRBJ1-1, the V gene TRBV7-2; 7 bases match TRBD1. The clonotype comes from a donor aged 50 or older with non-small cell lung cancer. The specimen comprised PBMCs, sampled before or after stereotactic body radiation therapy (not recorded which). The chain's CDR3 is CASSSPQSVTGKAFF. The CDR3 DNA reads as TGTGCCAGCAGCTCGCCCCAATCTGTGACAGGGAAAGCTTTCTTT.